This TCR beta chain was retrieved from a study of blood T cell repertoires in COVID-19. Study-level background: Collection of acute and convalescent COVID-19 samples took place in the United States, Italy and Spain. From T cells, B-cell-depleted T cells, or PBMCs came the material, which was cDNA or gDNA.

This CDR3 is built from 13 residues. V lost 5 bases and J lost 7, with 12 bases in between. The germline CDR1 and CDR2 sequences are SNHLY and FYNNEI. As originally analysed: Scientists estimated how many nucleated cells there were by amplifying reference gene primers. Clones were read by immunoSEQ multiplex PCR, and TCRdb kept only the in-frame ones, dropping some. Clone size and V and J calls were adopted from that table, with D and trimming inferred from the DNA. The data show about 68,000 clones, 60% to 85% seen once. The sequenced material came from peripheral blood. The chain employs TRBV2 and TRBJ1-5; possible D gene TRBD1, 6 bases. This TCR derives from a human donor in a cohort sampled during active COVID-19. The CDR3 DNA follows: TGTGCCAGCAGTCAAAGAGGGGGACAGCCCCAGCATTTT. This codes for CASSQRGGQPQHF.